Presented here are 18 T cell receptor beta chains from one specimen sequenced in a study of T cells in Graves' hyperthyroidism and ophthalmopathy. The investigators amplified TCR beta CDR3 regions from RNA transcripts. The TCR CDR3 first-round RT-PCR relied on the HTBI primer set. MiXCR, run by TCRdb on the multiplex PCR reads, gives a single entry per CDR3 protein. The profile shows about 270,000 distinct CDR3 sequences, less than 30% of them singletons. The sequenced sample was blood. The receptors here all came from a man aged 40-50 years with Graves' hyperthyroidism that later progressed to Graves' ophthalmopathy.

This clonotype was counted ten times or more. This chain joins TRBV4-2 and TRBJ2-2, with D possibly being TRBD1 (5 bases). The V end lost 4 bases, the J end lost 4 bases, and 10 bases lay between the germline ends. Per germline, CDR1 LGHNA and CDR2 YNFKEQ. The CDR3 extends over 14 amino acids. Written as DNA, the CDR3 is TGTGCCAGCAGCCCTTTTAGGGGCACCGGGGAGCTGTTTTTT. This translates into CASSPFRGTGELFF.

The chain joins TRBV28 to TRBJ2-7; D remains ambiguous. The V end lost 4 bases, the J end lost 3 bases, and 13 bases lay between the germline ends. The CDR3 contains 14 residues. Germline assignment: CDR1 MDHEN and CDR2 SYDVKM. The DNA of the CDR3 is TGTGCCAGCAGTTCTAGACCAGAGTACTACGAGCAGTACTTC. The encoded protein is CASSSRPEYYEQYF.

This clonotype has only a few counts. A much larger clone differs from this one at a single base, so this may be a read error. The chain joins TRBV30 to TRBJ1-1, with D possibly being TRBD1 (5 bases). The germline CDR1 and CDR2 sequences are GTSNPN and SVGIG (reference sequence). CDR3 size: 13 residues. The V gene lost 0 bases and the J gene lost 1 base, with 6 bases spanning the gap. CDR3 in amino acids: CAWSVDRNTEAFF. The DNA for the CDR3 is TGTGCCTGGAGTGTAGACAGGAACACTGAAGCTTTCTTT.

This clonotype showed up many times. The V and J genes are TRBV11-2 and TRBJ2-7; D perhaps matches TRBD2 (5 bases). The CDR3 sequence is 11 residues long. Germline CDR1 and CDR2: SGHAT and FQNNGV. V shed 9 bases and J shed 5 bases, with 11 bases lying between them. This chain's CDR3 is CASWAGDEQYF. Written as DNA, the CDR3 is TGTGCCAGTTGGGCCGGGGACGAGCAGTACTTC. The full variable domain, completed using reference TRBV11-2 and TRBJ2-7, is EAGVAQSPRYKIIEKRQSVAFWCNPISGHATLYWYQQILGQGPKLLIQFQNNGVVDDSQLPKDRFSAERLKGVDSTLKIQPAKLEDSAVYLCASWAGDEQYFGPGTRLTVT.

This clonotype was detected many times. V is TRBV6-5 and J is TRBJ1-2; the match to TRBD1 covers 12 bases. Unmatched junction bases numbered 8, after V lost 4 bases and J lost 8 bases. The CDR3 spans 15 residues. Germline lookup yields CDR1 MNHEY and CDR2 SVGAGI. The CDR3: CASSSPGQGAQGYTF. For the CDR3, the DNA is TGTGCCAGCAGTTCTCCGGGACAGGGGGCGCAGGGCTACACCTTC.

The rearrangement links TRBV20-1 to TRBJ2-7; no definite D call. This CDR3 has 12 amino acids. The germline CDR1 and CDR2 sequences are DFQATT and SNEGSKA (reference sequence). Trimming took 5 bases from V and 6 from J, leaving 14 bases between them. Here the CDR3 DNA reads TGCAGTGCTTGGCGTAGAGGTTCCGAGCAGTACTTC. Translating gives CSAWRRGSEQYF.

The gene calls are TRBV28 and TRBJ1-5, with 7 bases lining up with TRBD1. Germline V lookup: CDR1 MDHEN, CDR2 SYDVKM. This CDR3 comprises 14 residues. V lost 9 bases to trimming and J lost 3 bases; unmatched junction nucleotides: 8. The CDR3 nucleotides are TGTGCCAGTCTGGGGACAGAGATCAATCAGCCCCAGCATTTT. Residues: CASLGTEINQPQHF.

This clonotype was picked up a small number of times. V usage is TRBV2 and J usage is TRBJ2-5; TRBD1 aligns across 7 bases. The length of the CDR3 is 14 residues. V lost 4 bases to trimming and J lost 4 bases; unmatched junction nucleotides: 6. The V gene's germline CDR1 is SNHLY and CDR2 FYNNEI. CDR3 amino acids: CASSVRGGAETQYF. CDR3 DNA sequence: TGTGCCAGCAGTGTGAGAGGGGGCGCAGAGACCCAGTACTTC.

The chain links TRBV6-1 to TRBJ1-2; 9 nucleotides line up with TRBD1. CDR1 and CDR2 from the germline V gene are MNHNS and SASEGT. The CDR3 spans 13 residues. The ends lost 7 bases at V and 8 bases at J; junction bases unmatched: 8. The CDR3 nucleotides are TGTGCCAGCACCCTTGGGACAGGGAAGGGCTACACCTTC. It yields the protein CASTLGTGKGYTF.

The sample holds many counts of this clonotype. The chain joins TRBV6-5 to TRBJ2-6; D ambiguous. In germline, CDR1 is MNHEY, CDR2 SVGAGI. Trimming took off 0 bases at V and 1 base at J, with 7 bases between the two ends. This CDR3 comprises 16 residues. CDR3 protein: CASSYSMGSGANVLTF. The CDR3 DNA follows: TGTGCCAGCAGTTACTCGATGGGATCTGGGGCCAACGTCCTGACTTTC.

This clonotype was detected ten times or more. Given a much more abundant clone one base away, this may be a read error. The rearrangement uses TRBV2 and TRBJ2-5; possibly TRBD1 or TRBD2 for D (5 bases each). Germline values: CDR1 SNHLY, CDR2 FYNNEI. The CDR3 is 14 amino acids. CDR3: CANSLTGTQETQYF. The CDR3 DNA is TGTGCCAACAGTTTAACCGGGACGCAAGAGACCCAGTACTTC.

Ten or more counts support this clonotype. V gene TRBV4-2 combines with J gene TRBJ2-7; the match to TRBD2 covers 10 bases. Germline CDR1 reads LGHNA; CDR2 reads YNFKEQ. There are 20 residues in the CDR3. Trimming removed 4 bases from V and 4 bases from J; junction bases left unmatched: 22. CDR3 sequence (DNA): TGTGCCAGCAGCCCAGCCAGGGGGGGGGGACCGGGACTAGCGCATTACGAGCAGTACTTC. Translation: CASSPARGGGPGLAHYEQYF.

The chain couples TRBV28 to TRBJ1-5; D is undetermined. The germline V gene encodes CDR1 MDHEN and CDR2 SYDVKM. The CDR3 extends over 12 amino acids. Trimming removed 7 bases from V and 3 bases from J, with 7 bases in between. For the CDR3, the DNA is TGTGCCAGCACCGACAACAATCAGCCCCAGCATTTT. Translated, it gives CASTDNNQPQHF. The whole variable domain, filled in from reference TRBV28 and TRBJ1-5, reads DVKVTQSSRYLVKRTGEKVFLECVQDMDHENMFWYRQDPGLGLRLIYFSYDVKMKEKGDIPEGYSVSREKKERFSLILESASTNQTSMYLCASTDNNQPQHFGDGTRLSIL.

Many counts were recorded for this clonotype. The genes are TRBV20-1 and TRBJ1-5, with D perhaps TRBD1 (5 bases). The germline V and J ends were trimmed by 4 bases and 4 bases, with 14 bases remaining between them. The CDR3 runs to 14 residues. CDR1 is DFQATT and CDR2 is SNEGSKA in the germline V gene (reference sequence). The CDR3 sequence: CSAIVGGENQPQHF. The CDR3 DNA is TGCAGTGCTATCGTTGGGGGGGAAAATCAGCCCCAGCATTTT.

Worth noting for this clonotype: This clone may be a read error of a much larger clone one base away. This sequence joins TRBV12-5 and TRBJ2-1; D remains ambiguous. This CDR3 region has 14 residues. Looked up from germline, CDR1 is LGHNT and CDR2 is FRNRAP. This chain's CDR3 is CASGLTSSYNEQSF. The CDR3, as DNA: TGTGCTAGTGGTTTGACAAGCTCCTACAATGAGCAGTCCTTC.

This clonotype came up a few times. The gene calls are TRBV9 and TRBJ2-2; TRBD1 matches 12 bases. The CDR3 consists of 17 residues. Germline V gene data show CDR1 as SGDLS and CDR2 as YYNGEE. V shed 4 bases, J shed 6 bases, and the junction held 10 bases outside the gene matches. In DNA form, the CDR3 reads TGTGCCAGCAGCCCAAGGCGGGGACAGGGGGCGGCCGGGGAGCTGTTTTTT. Translated, it gives CASSPRRGQGAAGELFF.

This clonotype was seen many times. V is TRBV15 and J is TRBJ2-7; D is possibly TRBD1 (6 bases). The CDR3 is 13 residues long. V lost 1 base, J lost 12 bases, and 16 bases lay in between. Per the germline V gene, CDR1 is LNHNV and CDR2 is YYDKDF (reference sequence). CDR3 sequence (DNA): TGTGCCACCAGCAGAGCCGGGACACCGGGGCGGTACTTC. Protein sequence: CATSRAGTPGRYF. The complete variable domain, with remaining parts taken from reference TRBV15 and TRBJ2-7, reads DAMVIQNPRYQVTQFGKPVTLSCSQTLNHNVMYWYQQKSSQAPKLLFHYYDKDFNNEADTPDNFQSRRPNTSFCFLDIRSPGLGDTAMYLCATSRAGTPGRYFGPGTRLTVT.

This clonotype was recorded many times. The rearrangement links TRBV15 to TRBJ2-5, with unresolved D. The CDR3 totals 15 residues. The V gene lost 5 bases and the J gene lost 3 bases, with 16 bases spanning the gap. Germline assignment: CDR1 LNHNV and CDR2 YYDKDF (reference sequence). The CDR3 protein is CATSGVRISKETQYF. The CDR3 DNA reads as TGTGCCACCAGCGGTGTGCGAATCTCCAAAGAGACCCAGTACTTC.